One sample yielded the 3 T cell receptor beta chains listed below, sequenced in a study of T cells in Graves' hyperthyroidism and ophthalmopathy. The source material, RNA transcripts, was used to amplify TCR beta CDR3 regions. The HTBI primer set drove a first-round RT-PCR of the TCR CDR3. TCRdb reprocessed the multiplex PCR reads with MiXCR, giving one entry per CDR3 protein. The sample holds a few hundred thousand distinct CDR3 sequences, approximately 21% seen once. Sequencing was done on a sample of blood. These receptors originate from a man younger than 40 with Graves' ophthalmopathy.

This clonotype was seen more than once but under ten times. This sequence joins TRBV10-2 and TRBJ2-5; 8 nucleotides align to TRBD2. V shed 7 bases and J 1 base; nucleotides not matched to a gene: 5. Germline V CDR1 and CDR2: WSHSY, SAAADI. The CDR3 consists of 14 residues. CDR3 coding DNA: TGCGCCAGCATGACGGGGGGGGCCCAAGAGACCCAGTACTTC. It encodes CASMTGGAQETQYF.

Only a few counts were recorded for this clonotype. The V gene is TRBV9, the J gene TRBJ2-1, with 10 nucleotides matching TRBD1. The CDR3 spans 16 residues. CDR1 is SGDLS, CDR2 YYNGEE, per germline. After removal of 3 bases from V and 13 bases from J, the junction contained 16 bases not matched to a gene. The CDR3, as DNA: TGTGCCAGCAGCGAAGCCCGGACAGGGGGTAGGCTGGAACAGTTCTTC. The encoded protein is CASSEARTGGRLEQFF.

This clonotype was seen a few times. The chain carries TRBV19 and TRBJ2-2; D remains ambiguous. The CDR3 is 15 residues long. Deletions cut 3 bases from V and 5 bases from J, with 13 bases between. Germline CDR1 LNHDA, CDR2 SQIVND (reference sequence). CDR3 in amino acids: CASSMGIGTTGELFF. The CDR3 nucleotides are TGTGCCAGTAGTATGGGCATCGGCACGACCGGGGAGCTGTTTTTT.